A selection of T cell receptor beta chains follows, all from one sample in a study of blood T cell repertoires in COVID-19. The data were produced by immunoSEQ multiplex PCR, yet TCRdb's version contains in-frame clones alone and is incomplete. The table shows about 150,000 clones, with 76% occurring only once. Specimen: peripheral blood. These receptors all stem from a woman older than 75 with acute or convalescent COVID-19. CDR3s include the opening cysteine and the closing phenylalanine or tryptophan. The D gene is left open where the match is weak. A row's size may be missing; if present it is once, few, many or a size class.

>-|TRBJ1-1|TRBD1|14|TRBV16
CASSQSTGLTEAFF
TGTGCCAGCAGCCAATCGACAGGGCTCACTGAAGCTTTCTTT
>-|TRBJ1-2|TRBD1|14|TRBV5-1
CASSLPGQNYGYTF
TGCGCCAGCAGCCTTCCGGGACAGAACTATGGCTACACCTTC
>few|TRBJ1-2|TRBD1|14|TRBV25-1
CASSDGQGSYGYTF
TGTGCCAGCAGTGATGGACAGGGCAGCTATGGCTACACCTTC
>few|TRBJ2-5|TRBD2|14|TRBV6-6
CASSSSGGTETQYF
TGTGCCAGCAGTTCGTCGGGGGGTACGGAGACCCAGTACTTC
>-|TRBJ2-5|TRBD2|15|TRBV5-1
CASREAGLARETQYF
TGCGCCAGCCGTGAAGCCGGACTAGCTAGGGAGACCCAGTACTTC
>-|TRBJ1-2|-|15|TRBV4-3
CASSQDSRGHNGYTF
TGCGCCAGCAGCCAAGATTCCAGGGGTCACAATGGCTACACCTTC
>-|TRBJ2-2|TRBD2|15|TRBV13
CASRLAGGPVGELFF
TGTGCCAGCAGATTAGCGGGAGGGCCGGTCGGGGAGCTGTTTTTT
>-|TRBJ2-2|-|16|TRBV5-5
CASSLWGGANTGELFF
TGCGCCAGCAGCTTGTGGGGGGGCGCGAACACCGGGGAGCTGTTTTTT
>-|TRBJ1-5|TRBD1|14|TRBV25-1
CASSGTGVGQPQHF
TGTGCCAGCAGTGGGACAGGGGTAGGTCAGCCCCAGCATTTT
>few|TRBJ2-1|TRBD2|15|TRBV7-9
CASSFQTSGSNEQFF
TGTGCCAGCAGCTTTCAGACTAGCGGGAGCAATGAGCAGTTCTTC